Included here is one T cell receptor (beta chain) sequence, with context. Its antigen is currently unknown. This entry comes from a study of chemoradiotherapy in HPV16-positive cancers. Study context: Candidate HPV-specific clones and shared TCR motifs came from a couple of HPV16-positive patients. Study-wide points: Candidate HPV-specific clones and E7-related TCR motifs grew in tumor during treatment. For HPV16-positive patients, expanding HPV-responsive T cells associated with longer recurrence-free survival. The functional HPV-specific definition rests on just a couple of HPV16-positive patients.

Method: immunoSEQ multiplex PCR; TCRdb's copy keeps in-frame clones and lacks some. The repertoire holds fewer than 9,500 clones, with roughly 78% as singletons. The sequence was collected from a human donor with HPV-associated anogenital cancer. The specimen was taken from a patient who underwent chemoradiotherapy.

The CDR3, as DNA: TGCGCCAGCAGCTTGGGAGCGGGGGGATTAAAAGATACGCAGTATTTT. The encoded protein is CASSLGAGGLKDTQYF. The chain recombines TRBV5-1 with TRBJ2-3; TRBD2 aligns across 9 bases. V lost 0 bases, J lost 5 bases, and 7 bases stayed unmatched. Germline values: CDR1 SGHRS, CDR2 YFSETQ. The CDR3 extends over 16 amino acids.